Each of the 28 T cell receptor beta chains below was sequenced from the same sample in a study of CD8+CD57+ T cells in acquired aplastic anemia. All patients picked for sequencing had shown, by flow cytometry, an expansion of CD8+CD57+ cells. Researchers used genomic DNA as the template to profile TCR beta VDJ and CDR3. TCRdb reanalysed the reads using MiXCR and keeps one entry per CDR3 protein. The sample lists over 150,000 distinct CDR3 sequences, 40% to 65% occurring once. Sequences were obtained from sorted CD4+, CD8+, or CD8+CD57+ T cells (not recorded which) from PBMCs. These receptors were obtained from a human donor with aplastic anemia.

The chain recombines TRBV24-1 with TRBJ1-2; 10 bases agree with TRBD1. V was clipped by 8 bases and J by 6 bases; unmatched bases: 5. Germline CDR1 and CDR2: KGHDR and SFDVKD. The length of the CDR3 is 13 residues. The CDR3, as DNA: TGTGCCACCAACCCGGGACAGGGGAATGGCTACACCTTC. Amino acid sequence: CATNPGQGNGYTF.

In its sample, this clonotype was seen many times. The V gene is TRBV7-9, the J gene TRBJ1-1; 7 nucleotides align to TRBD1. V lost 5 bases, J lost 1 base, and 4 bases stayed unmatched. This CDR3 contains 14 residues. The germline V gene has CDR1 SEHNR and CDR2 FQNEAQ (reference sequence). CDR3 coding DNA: TGTGCCAGCAGCCCCTGGGACAGGAACACTGAAGCTTTCTTT. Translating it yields CASSPWDRNTEAFF.

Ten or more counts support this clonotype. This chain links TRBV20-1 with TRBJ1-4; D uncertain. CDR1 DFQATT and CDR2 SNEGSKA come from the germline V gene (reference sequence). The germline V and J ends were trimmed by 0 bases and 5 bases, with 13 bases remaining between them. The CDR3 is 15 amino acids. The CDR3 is CSARDRAVRNEKLFF. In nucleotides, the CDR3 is TGCAGTGCTAGAGATCGGGCGGTCCGGAATGAAAAACTGTTTTTT.

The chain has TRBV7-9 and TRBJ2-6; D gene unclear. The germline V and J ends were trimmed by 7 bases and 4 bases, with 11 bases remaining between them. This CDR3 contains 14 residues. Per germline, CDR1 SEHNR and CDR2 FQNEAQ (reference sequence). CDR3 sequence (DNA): TGTGCCAGCACCCTCCGGTGGGGGGCCAACGTCCTGACTTTC. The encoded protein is CASTLRWGANVLTF.

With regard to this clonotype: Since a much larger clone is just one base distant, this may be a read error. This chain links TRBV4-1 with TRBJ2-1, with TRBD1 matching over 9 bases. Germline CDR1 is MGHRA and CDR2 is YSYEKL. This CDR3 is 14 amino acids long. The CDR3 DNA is TGCGCCGGCAGCTTCCGGGACAGGGTCAATGAGCAGTTCTTC. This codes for CAGSFRDRVNEQFF.

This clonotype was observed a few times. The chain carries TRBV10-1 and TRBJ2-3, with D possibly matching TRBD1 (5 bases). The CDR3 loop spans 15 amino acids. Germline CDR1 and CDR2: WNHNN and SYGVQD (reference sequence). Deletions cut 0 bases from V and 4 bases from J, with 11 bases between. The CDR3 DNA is TGCGCCAGCAGTGAGTCAGGGGTGGGCGCAGATACGCAGTATTTT. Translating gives CASSESGVGADTQYF.

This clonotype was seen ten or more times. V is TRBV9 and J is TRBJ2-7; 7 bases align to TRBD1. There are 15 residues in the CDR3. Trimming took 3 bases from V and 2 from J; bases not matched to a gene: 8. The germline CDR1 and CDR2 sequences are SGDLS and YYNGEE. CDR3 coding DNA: TGTGCCAGCAGCGCGAGTCCGGGACAGACCTACGAGCAGTACTTC. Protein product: CASSASPGQTYEQYF.

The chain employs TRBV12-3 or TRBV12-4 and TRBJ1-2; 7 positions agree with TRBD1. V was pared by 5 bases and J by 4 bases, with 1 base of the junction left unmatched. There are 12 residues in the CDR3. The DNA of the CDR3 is TGTGCCAGCAGTACAGGGGCCTATGGCTACACCTTC. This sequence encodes CASSTGAYGYTF.

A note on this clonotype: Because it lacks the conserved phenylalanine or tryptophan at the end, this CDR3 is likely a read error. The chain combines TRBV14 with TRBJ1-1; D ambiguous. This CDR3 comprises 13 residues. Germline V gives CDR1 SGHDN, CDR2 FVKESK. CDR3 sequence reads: CASSQSRIAEAFL. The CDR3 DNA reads TGCGCCAGCAGCCAATCCAGGATTGCTGAAGCTTTCCTT.

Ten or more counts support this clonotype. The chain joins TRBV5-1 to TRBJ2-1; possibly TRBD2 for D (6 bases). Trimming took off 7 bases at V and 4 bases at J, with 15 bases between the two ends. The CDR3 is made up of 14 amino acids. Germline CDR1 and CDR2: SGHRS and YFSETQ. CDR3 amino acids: CASAGKGDYNEQFF. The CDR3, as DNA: TGCGCCAGCGCGGGAAAGGGAGATTACAATGAGCAGTTCTTC.

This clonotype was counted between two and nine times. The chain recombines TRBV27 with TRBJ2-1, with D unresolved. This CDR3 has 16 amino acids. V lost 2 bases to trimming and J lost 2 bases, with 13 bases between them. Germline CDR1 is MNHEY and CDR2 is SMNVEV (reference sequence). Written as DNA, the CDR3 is TGTGCCAGCAGTTTAGAGGCAGACCGAACCTACAATGAGCAGTTCTTC. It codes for CASSLEADRTYNEQFF.

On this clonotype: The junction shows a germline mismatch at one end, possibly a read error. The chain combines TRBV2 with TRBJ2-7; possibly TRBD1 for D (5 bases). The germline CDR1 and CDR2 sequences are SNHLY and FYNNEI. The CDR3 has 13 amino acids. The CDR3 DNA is TGTGCCTGCAGGGCGATTCGTGCCCACGAGCAGTACTTC. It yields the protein CACRAIRAHEQYF.

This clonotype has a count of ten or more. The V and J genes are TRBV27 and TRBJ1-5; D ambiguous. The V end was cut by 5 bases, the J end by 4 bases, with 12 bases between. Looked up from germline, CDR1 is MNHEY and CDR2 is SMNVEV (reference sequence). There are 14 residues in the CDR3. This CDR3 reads CASSPLARNQPQHF. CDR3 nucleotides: TGTGCCAGCAGTCCACTTGCAAGAAATCAGCCCCAGCATTTT.

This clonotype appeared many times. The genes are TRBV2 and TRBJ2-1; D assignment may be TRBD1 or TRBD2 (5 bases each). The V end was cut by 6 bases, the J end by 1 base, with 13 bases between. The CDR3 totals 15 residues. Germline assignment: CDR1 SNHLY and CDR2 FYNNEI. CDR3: CASSQGPGSYNEQFF. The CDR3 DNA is TGTGCCAGCAGCCAGGGACCCGGGTCCTACAATGAGCAGTTCTTC. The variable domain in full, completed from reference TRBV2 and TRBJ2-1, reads EPEVTQTPSHQVTQMGQEVILRCVPISNHLYFYWYRQILGQKVEFLVSFYNNEISEKSEIFDDQFSVERPDGSNFTLKIRSTKLEDSAMYFCASSQGPGSYNEQFFGPGTRLTVL.

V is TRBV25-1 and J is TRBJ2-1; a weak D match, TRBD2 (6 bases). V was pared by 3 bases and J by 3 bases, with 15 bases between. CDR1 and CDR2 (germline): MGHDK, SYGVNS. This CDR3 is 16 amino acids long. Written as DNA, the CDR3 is TGTGCCAGCAGTGAGTCTGGCGGGGATCTCTACAATGAGCAGTTCTTC. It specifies CASSESGGDLYNEQFF.

The CDR3 region has the DNA TGTGCCAGTAGTATTGTGGAGACTGAAGCTTTCTTT. Translation gives CASSIVETEAFF. V gene TRBV19 combines with J gene TRBJ1-1; no reliable D call. The CDR3 is 12 residues long. Germline V CDR1 and CDR2: LNHDA, SQIVND (reference sequence). V lost 3 bases, J lost 5 bases, and 7 bases lay in between.

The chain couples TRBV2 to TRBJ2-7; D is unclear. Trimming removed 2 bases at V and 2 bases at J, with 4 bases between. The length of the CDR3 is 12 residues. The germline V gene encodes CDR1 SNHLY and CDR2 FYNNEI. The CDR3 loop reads CASSEWAYEQYF. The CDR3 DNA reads TGTGCCAGCAGTGAATGGGCCTACGAGCAGTACTTC.

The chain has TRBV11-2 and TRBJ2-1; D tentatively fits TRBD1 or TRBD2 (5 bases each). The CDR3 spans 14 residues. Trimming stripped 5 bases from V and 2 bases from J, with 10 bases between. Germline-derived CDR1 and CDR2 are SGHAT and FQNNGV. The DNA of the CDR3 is TGTGCCAGCAGCGGCCAGGGAGCCTACAATGAGCAGTTCTTC. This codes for CASSGQGAYNEQFF.

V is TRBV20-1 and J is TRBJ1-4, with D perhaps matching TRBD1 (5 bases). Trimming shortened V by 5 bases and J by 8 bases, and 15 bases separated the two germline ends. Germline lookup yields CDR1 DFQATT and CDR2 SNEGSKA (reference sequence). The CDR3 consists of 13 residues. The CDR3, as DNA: TGCAGTGCTCAAGCGGGGCAAGGAGAAAAACTGTTTTTT. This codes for CSAQAGQGEKLFF.

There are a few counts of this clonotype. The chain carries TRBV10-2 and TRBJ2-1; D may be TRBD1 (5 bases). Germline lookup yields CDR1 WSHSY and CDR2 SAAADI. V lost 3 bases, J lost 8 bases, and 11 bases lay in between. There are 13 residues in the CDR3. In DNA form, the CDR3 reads TGCGCCAGCAGTGAATCAGGGAACGATGAGCAGTTCTTC. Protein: CASSESGNDEQFF.

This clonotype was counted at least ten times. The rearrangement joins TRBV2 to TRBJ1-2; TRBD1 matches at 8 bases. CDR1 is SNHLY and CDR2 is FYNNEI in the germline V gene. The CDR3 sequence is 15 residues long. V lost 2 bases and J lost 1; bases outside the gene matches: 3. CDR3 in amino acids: CASSERDRFNYGYTF. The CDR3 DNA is TGTGCCAGCAGTGAACGGGACAGGTTTAACTATGGCTACACCTTC.

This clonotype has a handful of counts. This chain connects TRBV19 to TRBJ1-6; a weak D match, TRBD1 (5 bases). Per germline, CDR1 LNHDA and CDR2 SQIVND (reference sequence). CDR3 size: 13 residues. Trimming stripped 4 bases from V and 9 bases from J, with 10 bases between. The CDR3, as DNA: TGTGCCAGTAGTACCAGACAGAGTTCACCCCTCCACTTT. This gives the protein CASSTRQSSPLHF.

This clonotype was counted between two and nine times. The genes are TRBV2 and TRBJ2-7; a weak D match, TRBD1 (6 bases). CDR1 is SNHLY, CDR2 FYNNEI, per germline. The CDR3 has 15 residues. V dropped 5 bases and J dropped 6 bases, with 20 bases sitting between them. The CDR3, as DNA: TGTGCCAGCAGTTTACTAACAACAGGGTTGCGCGAGCAGTACTTC. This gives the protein CASSLLTTGLREQYF.

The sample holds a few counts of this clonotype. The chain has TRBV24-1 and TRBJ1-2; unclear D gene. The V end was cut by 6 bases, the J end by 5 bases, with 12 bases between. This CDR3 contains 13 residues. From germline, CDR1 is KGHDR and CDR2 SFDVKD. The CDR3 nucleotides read TGTGCCACCAGTCCGGGGTCCCCATATGGCTACACCTTC. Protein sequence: CATSPGSPYGYTF.

In DNA, the CDR3 is TGTGCCAGCAGCCCCGTAGGGGGGGGGCAGCATGAGCAGTTCTTC. It encodes CASSPVGGGQHEQFF. The chain recombines TRBV11-1 with TRBJ2-1; the D gene is possibly TRBD2 (7 bases). V was pared by 5 bases and J by 8 bases, with 19 bases between. The CDR3 sequence is 15 residues long. The germline gives CDR1 SGHAT, CDR2 FQDESV (reference sequence).

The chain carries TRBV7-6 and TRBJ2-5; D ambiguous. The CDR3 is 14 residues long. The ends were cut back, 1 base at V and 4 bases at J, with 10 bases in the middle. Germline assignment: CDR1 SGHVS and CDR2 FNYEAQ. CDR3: CASSLGFTRETQYF. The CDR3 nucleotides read TGTGCCAGCAGCTTAGGGTTTACTCGAGAGACCCAGTACTTC.

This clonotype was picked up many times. CDR3 DNA sequence: TGTGCCAGCAGCTCGAAACTGGGGGAGACCCAGTACTTC. Translation gives CASSSKLGETQYF. This chain links TRBV7-9 with TRBJ2-5; D unclear. V lost 4 bases and J 5 bases, leaving 11 bases between the germline ends. The CDR3 sequence is 13 residues long. Germline V CDR1 and CDR2: SEHNR, FQNEAQ (reference sequence). The entire variable domain, with the rest obtained from reference TRBV7-9 and TRBJ2-5, is as follows: DTGVSQNPRHKITKRGQNVTFRCDPISEHNRLYWYRQTLGQGPEFLTYFQNEAQLEKSRLLSDRFSAERPKGSFSTLEIQRTEQGDSAMYLCASSSKLGETQYFGPGTRLLVL.

The CDR3 DNA follows: TGTGCCAGCAGCTTAGGGGACAGACGGAACGGGGAGCTGTTTTTT. The encoded protein is CASSLGDRRNGELFF. This chain connects TRBV19 to TRBJ2-2, with 7 bases that match TRBD1. Germline V gene lookup returns CDR1 LNHDA and CDR2 SQIVND (reference sequence). J gave up 7 bases and V 9 bases, and 14 bases lay outside the gene matches. CDR3 length: 15 amino acids. Variable domain in full (rest from reference TRBV19 and TRBJ2-2): DGGITQSPKYLFRKEGQNVTLSCEQNLNHDAMYWYRQDPGQGLRLIYYSQIVNDFQKGDIAEGYSVSREKKESFPLTVTSAQKNPTAFYLCASSLGDRRNGELFFGEGSRLTVL.